This T cell receptor beta chain originates from a study of T cell repertoires in ileal Crohn's disease. Assay used: immunoSEQ multiplex PCR; TCRdb lists only in-frame clones, some missing. The profile shows more than 50,000 clones, roughly nine tenths of them singletons. Notes on the study in general: Every patient over 26.8% clonality showed endoscopic recurrence.

Germline V gene sequence: CDR1 SGDLS, CDR2 YYNGEE. V lost 2 bases to trimming and J lost 5 bases, with 11 bases between them. The length of the CDR3 is 14 residues. Stated time point: neoterminal ileum biopsy at postoperative endoscopy, about 6 months after surgery. About this clone: As yet, its antigen is unknown.

Specimen: ileal tissue. The chain carries TRBV9 and TRBJ1-5, with TRBD1 as a possible D gene (5 bases). The sequence derives from an adult with Crohn's disease. The CDR3 DNA reads TGTGCCAGCAGCGTCTTCGGGGGGGATCAGCCCCAGCATTTT. Protein sequence: CASSVFGGDQPQHF.